These T cell receptor beta chains were read from a single sample in a study of OX40 agonist ivuxolimab in advanced cancers. Libraries were prepared by immunoSEQ multiplex PCR; TCRdb keeps only in-frame clonotypes and omits some of them. Of 65,000 to 95,000 clones detected, about 90% appear once; the ten largest clones hold approximately 7%. The specimen comprised CD4+ or CD8+ T cells sorted from blood, sampled in a trial of the OX40 agonist ivuxolimab. The receptors shown here come from an adult with an advanced solid tumor such as melanoma, head and neck, liver or kidney cancer. The CDR3 runs from the conserved cysteine through the conserved F or W. Each record gives: J gene, D gene, V gene, clone size, CDR3 protein, CDR3 DNA. D genes are given only for firm matches. A clone size is listed for some rows: how often the clone was seen (once, few, many), or a class if it is expanded.

TRBJ1-5,TRBD1,TRBV7-2,NA,CASSYRTGFSNQPQHF,TGTGCCAGCAGCTATCGGACAGGGTTTAGCAATCAGCCCCAGCATTTT
TRBJ2-3,TRBD2,TRBV5-4,NA,CASSVSGSTDTQYF,TGTGCCAGCAGCGTTAGCGGGAGCACAGATACGCAGTATTTT
TRBJ2-3,NA,TRBV2,NA,CASSERTYTDTQYF,TGTGCCAGCAGTGAAAGAACATATACAGATACGCAGTATTTT
TRBJ1-2,NA,TRBV28,few,CASSHAGDYGYTF,TGTGCCAGCAGCCACGCAGGGGACTATGGCTACACCTTC
TRBJ2-2,NA,TRBV23-1,NA,CASSQRANTGELFF,TGCGCCAGCAGTCAGAGGGCGAACACCGGGGAGCTGTTTTTT
TRBJ2-5,NA,TRBV25-1,NA,CASSGARVQRGETQYF,TGTGCCAGCAGTGGGGCCCGGGTCCAGAGGGGGGAGACCCAGTACTTC
TRBJ2-3,NA,TRBV5-4,NA,CASSLEGPRAHTDTQYF,TGTGCCAGCAGCTTGGAGGGGCCCAGGGCACACACAGATACGCAGTATTTT
TRBJ1-2,TRBD1,TRBV5-1,NA,CASSPDRHGYTF,TGCGCCAGCAGCCCGGACAGGCACGGCTACACCTTC
TRBJ2-7,NA,TRBV6-5,NA,CASSSGTKYEQYF,TGTGCCAGCAGCTCCGGGACAAAATACGAGCAGTACTTC
TRBJ2-5,TRBD2,TRBV5-1,NA,CASSPRTSGFLETQYF,TGCGCCAGCAGCCCTCGGACTAGCGGGTTCTTGGAGACCCAGTACTTC
TRBJ1-5,NA,TRBV19,NA,CASKRADQPQHF,TGTGCCAGTAAAAGGGCGGATCAGCCCCAGCATTTT
TRBJ2-3,TRBD1,TRBV29-1,NA,CSVRVARGRADTQYF,TGCAGCGTTAGAGTGGCCAGGGGGCGCGCAGATACGCAGTATTTT
TRBJ2-4,TRBD1,TRBV6-6,NA,CASTGQGARNIQYF,TGTGCCAGCACGGGCCAGGGGGCGCGAAACATTCAGTACTTC
TRBJ1-3,NA,TRBV6-1,NA,CATRDLGNTIYF,TGTGCCACCCGGGACCTAGGAAACACCATATATTTT
TRBJ2-2,NA,TRBV5-1,NA,CASTEHTGELFF,TGCGCCAGCACAGAGCACACCGGGGAGCTGTTTTTT
TRBJ1-1,NA,TRBV28,NA,CASSNPGPGTEAFF,TGTGCCAGCAGTAACCCGGGACCGGGCACTGAAGCTTTCTTT
TRBJ2-3,NA,TRBV29-1,NA,CSDLTLGTQYF,TGCAGCGACCTCACACTTGGTACGCAGTATTTT
TRBJ2-1,NA,TRBV9,NA,CASSVVSTYNEQFF,TGTGCCAGCAGCGTAGTATCGACCTACAATGAGCAGTTCTTC
TRBJ2-5,TRBD1,TRBV5-1,NA,CASSLESLGTGDLQETQYF,TGCGCCAGCAGCTTGGAATCCCTCGGGACAGGGGACCTCCAAGAGACCCAGTACTTC
TRBJ1-1,NA,TRBV28,NA,CASSSGQGGEAFF,TGTGCCAGCAGCTCTGGGCAGGGCGGTGAAGCTTTCTTT
TRBJ1-2,NA,TRBV19,NA,CASLQGSSNYGYTF,TGTGCCAGTCTACAGGGCTCCTCTAACTATGGCTACACCTTC
TRBJ2-1,TRBD2,TRBV14,NA,CASSKLAGLYNEQFF,TGTGCCAGCAGCAAACTAGCGGGCCTTTACAATGAGCAGTTCTTC
TRBJ2-2,NA,TRBV5-1,NA,CASSLDATNTGELFF,TGCGCCAGCAGCTTGGACGCTACGAACACCGGGGAGCTGTTTTTT
TRBJ2-7,NA,TRBV11-3,NA,CASSQSSGDEQYF,TGTGCCAGCAGCCAATCCTCTGGGGACGAGCAGTACTTC
TRBJ1-1,NA,TRBV6-5,few,CASRGQNTEAFF,TGTGCCAGCAGGGGACAGAACACTGAAGCTTTCTTT
TRBJ2-7,TRBD1,TRBV28,once,CASSTWTGPGDEQYF,TGTGCCAGCAGTACCTGGACAGGGCCCGGCGACGAGCAGTACTTC
TRBJ2-7,NA,TRBV19,once,CASSPGGGDYEQYF,TGTGCCAGTAGTCCTGGGGGCGGTGACTACGAGCAGTACTTC
TRBJ2-5,NA,TRBV7-8,NA,CASSLPRETQYF,TGTGCCAGCAGCCTTCCCCGGGAGACCCAGTACTTC
TRBJ2-2,TRBD2,TRBV5-4,NA,CASSPGTSGTGELFF,TGTGCCAGCAGCCCAGGGACTAGCGGGACCGGGGAGCTGTTTTTT
TRBJ2-7,TRBD1,TRBV4-1,NA,CASSLLHGQGAYEQYF,TGCGCCAGCAGCCTCCTCCATGGACAGGGGGCCTACGAGCAGTACTTC
TRBJ1-1,NA,TRBV28,NA,CASSLWATKTEAFF,TGTGCCAGCAGTTTATGGGCCACGAAGACTGAAGCTTTCTTT
TRBJ1-1,NA,TRBV5-1,NA,CASSLEGFEAFF,TGCGCCAGCAGCCTTGAAGGATTTGAAGCTTTCTTT
TRBJ2-1,TRBD2,TRBV7-6,NA,CASSLTSGSFSYNEQFF,TGTGCCAGCAGCTTAACTAGCGGGAGTTTTTCCTACAATGAGCAGTTCTTC
TRBJ2-1,NA,TRBV5-1,NA,CASSYAGYNYNEQFF,TGCGCCAGCAGCTATGCCGGCTATAACTACAATGAGCAGTTCTTC
TRBJ1-1,NA,TRBV12-5,NA,CASGFSPGTNTEAFF,TGTGCTAGTGGTTTCTCCCCGGGGACGAACACTGAAGCTTTCTTT
TRBJ2-1,TRBD2,TRBV10-3,once,CAISESVGTRLSHEQFF,TGTGCCATCAGTGAGTCGGTAGGGACTAGACTGTCCCATGAGCAGTTCTTC
TRBJ2-2,NA,TRBV5-1,NA,CASSLGQEITGELFF,TGCGCCAGCAGCTTAGGGCAGGAGATTACCGGGGAGCTGTTTTTT
TRBJ2-1,NA,TRBV27,NA,CASSQRVSEQFF,TGTGCCAGCAGTCAGAGAGTGAGTGAGCAGTTCTTC
TRBJ1-2,NA,TRBV28,NA,CASSPPRTETYGYTF,TGTGCCAGCAGTCCACCCCGGACGGAAACCTATGGCTACACCTTC
TRBJ2-1,TRBD2,TRBV25-1,NA,CASSGETSGSHEQFF,TGTGCCAGCAGTGGTGAGACTAGCGGGTCCCATGAGCAGTTCTTC
TRBJ2-5,NA,TRBV28,NA,CASSIPRGSARVGQETQYF,TGTGCCAGCAGTATACCTCGTGGGAGCGCAAGAGTCGGTCAAGAGACCCAGTACTTC
TRBJ2-6,NA,TRBV28,NA,CASSLDRGGSGANVLTF,TGTGCCAGCAGTCTAGACAGGGGAGGGTCTGGGGCCAACGTCCTGACTTTC